Listed below are T cell receptor beta chains from one sample, sequenced in a study of blood T cell repertoires in COVID-19. Clones were read by immunoSEQ multiplex PCR, and TCRdb kept only the in-frame ones, dropping some. This repertoire shows around 190,000 clones, roughly 87% found once; its top ten account for under 10%. Sequenced: peripheral blood. The receptors shown here come from a woman in her seventies with COVID-19, enrolled during active disease. Each CDR3 is given with its conserved first and last residue.

TRBV10-3 | CAISESTVQAQFF
TRBV7-2 | CASSLVTGGRGYTF
TRBV6-4 | CASSDSDGTANQETQYF
TRBV7-2 | CASSLIKGERGYTF
TRBV3-1/TRBV3-2 | CAIPYIAGNEQFF
TRBV5-1 | CASSLETGGGFF
TRBV28 | CASSFGARANEKLFF
TRBV30 | CAWSANPILLMNTEAFF
TRBV20-1 | CSASIQRNSYEQYF
TRBV15 | CATSAVGGGGSYNSPLHF
TRBV24-1 | CATSDTRQGNTGELFF
TRBV2 | CASSPGTTNEKLFF
TRBV7-6 | CASSLGIRDSSNQPQHF
TRBV6-6 | CASTPGGGAYEQYF
TRBV12-3/TRBV12-4 | CASLRGGRTEAFF
TRBV18 | CASSQNGLSNTGELFF